This TCR beta chain is from a study of T cells in Graves' hyperthyroidism and ophthalmopathy. Germline V CDR1 and CDR2: MNHNS, SASEGT. The CDR3 consists of 16 residues. V was cut by 5 bases and J by 5 bases, with 21 bases left in between. Regarding the study as a whole: Ophthalmopathy onset followed model prediction by a median about six months.

Authors of the study amplified TCR beta CDR3 regions from RNA transcripts. Using the HTBI primer set, a first-round RT-PCR was run on the TCR CDR3. Each CDR3 protein is one row after TCRdb ran MiXCR on the multiplex PCR reads. The sample includes approximately 320,000 distinct CDR3 sequences, roughly 17% of them seen just once. Patients aged 18 to 65 had newly diagnosed hyperthyroidism of under 2 months' duration. Exclusion of patients followed from uncontrolled infection, other autoimmune disease, pregnancy or lactation. Ten or more counts support this clonotype. The antigen is undetermined. Sequencing input: blood. The sequence was obtained from a man younger than 45 with Graves' hyperthyroidism. The genes are TRBV6-1 and TRBJ2-5; D possibly matches TRBD1 or TRBD2 (6 bases each). The chain's CDR3 is CASSSTGALEGETQYF. The DNA of the CDR3 is TGTGCCAGCAGTTCCACGGGGGCCCTGGAGGGGGAGACCCAGTACTTC.